Reported below is one TCR beta chain. The antigen is unknown. The record originates from a study of blood T cell dynamics during melanoma immunotherapy. Study context: First-line therapy was either pembrolizumab or nivolumab with ipilimumab for metastatic melanoma.

Points from the study as a whole: It remained unknown if the driving T cell clones were melanoma-specific.

Documented time point: week 3, after first cycle of checkpoint inhibitor. One draw preceded checkpoint blockade; another followed its first cycle at week 3. No patient had earlier systemic cancer treatment, concurrent immunosuppressants, or another active cancer. Here immunoSEQ multiplex PCR was the method, and the copy in TCRdb shows in-frame clones only, minus some. This sample has roughly 1,100 clones; approximately 81% occur once, and the top ten carry 9.7%. Germline values: CDR1 MNHEY, CDR2 SVGAGI. The V end lost 3 bases, the J end lost 1 base, and 6 bases lay between the germline ends. This CDR3 spans 13 amino acids.

The origin of this receptor is a human donor with melanoma. The specimen was cell-free DNA from blood, collected from a patient treated with checkpoint blockade. The gene calls are TRBV6-5 and TRBJ1-1; D unclear. The CDR3 DNA reads TGTGCCAGCAGTTATACATCGAACACTGAAGCTTTCTTT. It codes for CASSYTSNTEAFF.